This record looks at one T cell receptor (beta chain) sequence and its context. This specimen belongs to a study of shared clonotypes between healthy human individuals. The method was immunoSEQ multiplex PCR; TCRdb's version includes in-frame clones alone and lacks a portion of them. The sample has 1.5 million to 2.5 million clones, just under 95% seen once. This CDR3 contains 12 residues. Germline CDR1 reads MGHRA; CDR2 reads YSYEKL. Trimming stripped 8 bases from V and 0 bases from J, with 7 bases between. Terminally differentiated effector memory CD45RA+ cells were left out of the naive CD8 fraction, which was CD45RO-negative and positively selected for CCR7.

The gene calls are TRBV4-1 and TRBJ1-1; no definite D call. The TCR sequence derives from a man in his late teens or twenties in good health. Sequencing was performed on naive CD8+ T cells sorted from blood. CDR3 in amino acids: CASQNMNTEAFF. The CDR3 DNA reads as TGCGCCAGCCAGAACATGAACACTGAAGCTTTCTTT.